This entry features one T cell receptor beta chain sequence. The sample originates from a study of OX40 agonist ivuxolimab in advanced cancers. Study-level background: Ivuxolimab doses were 0.01, 0.1, 0.3, 1.5, 3 or 10 mg/kg every 2 weeks.

The method was immunoSEQ multiplex PCR; TCRdb's version includes in-frame clones alone and lacks a portion of them. Here the sample spans 45,000 to 50,000 clones, about 87% being singletons. From germline, CDR1 is SGHTA and CDR2 FQGNSA. V dropped 1 base and J dropped 4 bases, with 7 bases sitting between them. This CDR3 has 13 residues. The chain is built from TRBV7-2 and TRBJ1-2; D unresolved. The material sequenced was CD4+ or CD8+ T cells sorted from blood, taken in a trial of the OX40 agonist ivuxolimab. This sequence was found in an adult with an advanced solid tumor such as melanoma, head and neck, liver or kidney cancer. The CDR3 loop is CASSLDGRYGYTF. The CDR3, as DNA: TGTGCCAGCAGCTTAGACGGGCGCTATGGCTACACCTTC. Combining the CDR3 with reference TRBV7-2 and TRBJ1-2 gives the whole variable domain GAGVSQSPSNKVTEKGKDVELRCDPISGHTALYWYRQSLGQGLEFLIYFQGNSAPDKSGLPSDRFSAERTGGSVSTLTIQRTQQEDSAVYLCASSLDGRYGYTFGSGTRLTVV.